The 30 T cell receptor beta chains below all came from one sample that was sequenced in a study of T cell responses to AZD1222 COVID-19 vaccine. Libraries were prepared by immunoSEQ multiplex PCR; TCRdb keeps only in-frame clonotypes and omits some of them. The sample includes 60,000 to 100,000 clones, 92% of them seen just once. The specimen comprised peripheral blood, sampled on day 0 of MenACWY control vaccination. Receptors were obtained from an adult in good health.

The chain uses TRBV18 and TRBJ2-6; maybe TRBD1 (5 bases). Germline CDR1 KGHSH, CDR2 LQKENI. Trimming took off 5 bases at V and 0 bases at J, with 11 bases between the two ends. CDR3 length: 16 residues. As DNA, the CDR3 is TGTGCCAGCTCAGTACAGGAAACCTCTGGGGCCAACGTCCTGACTTTC. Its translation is CASSVQETSGANVLTF. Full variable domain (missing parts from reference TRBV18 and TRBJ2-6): NAGVMQNPRHLVRRRGQEARLRCSPMKGHSHVYWYRQLPEEGLKFMVYLQKENIIDESGMPKERFSAEFPKEGPSILRIQQVVRGDSAAYFCASSVQETSGANVLTFGAGSRLTVL.

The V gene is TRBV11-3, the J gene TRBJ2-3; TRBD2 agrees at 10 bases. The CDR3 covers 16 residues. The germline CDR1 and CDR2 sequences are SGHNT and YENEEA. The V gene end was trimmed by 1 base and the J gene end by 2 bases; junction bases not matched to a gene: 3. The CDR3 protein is CASSLGLAGDTDTQYF. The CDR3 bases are TGTGCCAGCAGCTTAGGGCTAGCGGGAGACACAGATACGCAGTATTTT.

For the CDR3, the DNA is TGTGCCAGCTCACCGGGCAGGGAAAAACTGTTTTTT. Its translation is CASSPGREKLFF. The rearrangement joins TRBV18 to TRBJ1-4, with D unclear. CDR1 is KGHSH, CDR2 LQKENI, per germline. Deletions cut 3 bases from V and 8 bases from J, with 7 bases between. CDR3 length: 12 amino acids.

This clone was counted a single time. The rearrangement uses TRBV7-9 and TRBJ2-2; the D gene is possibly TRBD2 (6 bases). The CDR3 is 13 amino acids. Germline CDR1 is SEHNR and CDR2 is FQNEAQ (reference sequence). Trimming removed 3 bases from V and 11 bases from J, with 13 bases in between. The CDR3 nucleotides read TGTGCCAGCAGCTTGTCTGGGGGAGGTGAGCTGTTTTTT. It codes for CASSLSGGGELFF.

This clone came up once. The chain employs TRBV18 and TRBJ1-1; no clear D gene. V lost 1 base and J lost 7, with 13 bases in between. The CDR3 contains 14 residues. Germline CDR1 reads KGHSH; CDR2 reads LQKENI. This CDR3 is CASSPQREQSEAFF. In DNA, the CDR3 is TGTGCCAGCTCACCACAGAGGGAACAGAGTGAAGCTTTCTTT.

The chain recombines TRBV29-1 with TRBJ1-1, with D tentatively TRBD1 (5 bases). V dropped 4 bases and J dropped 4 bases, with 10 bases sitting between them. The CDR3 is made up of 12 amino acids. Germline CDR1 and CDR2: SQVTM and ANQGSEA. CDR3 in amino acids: CSVVKGSTEAFF. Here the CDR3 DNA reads TGCAGCGTTGTCAAGGGGAGCACTGAAGCTTTCTTT.

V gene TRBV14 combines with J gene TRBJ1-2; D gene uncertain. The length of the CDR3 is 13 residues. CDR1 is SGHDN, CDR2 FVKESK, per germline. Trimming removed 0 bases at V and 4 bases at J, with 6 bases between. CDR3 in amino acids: CASSQDYSYGYTF. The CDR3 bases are TGTGCCAGCAGCCAAGATTACAGCTATGGCTACACCTTC.

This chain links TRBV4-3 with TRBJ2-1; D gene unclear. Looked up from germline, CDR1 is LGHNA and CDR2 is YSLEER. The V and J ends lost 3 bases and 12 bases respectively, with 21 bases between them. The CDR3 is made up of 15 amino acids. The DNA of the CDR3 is TGCGCCAGCAGCCACGATCTCGCAGGTTCTCGCGGGCAGTTCTTC. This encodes CASSHDLAGSRGQFF.

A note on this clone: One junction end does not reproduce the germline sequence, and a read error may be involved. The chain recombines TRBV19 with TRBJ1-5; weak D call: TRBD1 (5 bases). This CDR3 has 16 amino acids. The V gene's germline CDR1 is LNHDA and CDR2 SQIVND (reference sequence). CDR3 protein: CASSTGPNFGNQPQHF. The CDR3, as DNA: TGTGCCAGTAGCACGGGACCGAATTTTGGCAATCAGCCTCAGCATTTT.

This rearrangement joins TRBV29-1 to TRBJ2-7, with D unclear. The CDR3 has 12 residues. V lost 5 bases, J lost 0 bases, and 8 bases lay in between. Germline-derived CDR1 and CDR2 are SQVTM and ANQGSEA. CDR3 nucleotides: TGCAGCGTTTCATTTAGCTCCTACGAGCAGTACTTC. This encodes CSVSFSSYEQYF.

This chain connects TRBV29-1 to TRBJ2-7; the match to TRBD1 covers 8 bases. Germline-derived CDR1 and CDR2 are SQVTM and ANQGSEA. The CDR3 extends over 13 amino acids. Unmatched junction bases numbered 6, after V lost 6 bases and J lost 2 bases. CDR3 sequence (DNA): TGCAGCGTAAGACAGGGGACCACCTACGAGCAGTACTTC. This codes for CSVRQGTTYEQYF.

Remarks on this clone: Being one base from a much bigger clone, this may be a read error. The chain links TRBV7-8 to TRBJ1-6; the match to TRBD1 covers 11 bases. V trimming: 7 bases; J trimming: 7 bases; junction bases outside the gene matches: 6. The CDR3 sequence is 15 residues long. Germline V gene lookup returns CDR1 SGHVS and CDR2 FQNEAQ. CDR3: CASMDGTGGNSPLHF. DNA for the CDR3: TGTGCCAGCATGGACGGGACAGGGGGGAATTCACCCCTCCACTTT.

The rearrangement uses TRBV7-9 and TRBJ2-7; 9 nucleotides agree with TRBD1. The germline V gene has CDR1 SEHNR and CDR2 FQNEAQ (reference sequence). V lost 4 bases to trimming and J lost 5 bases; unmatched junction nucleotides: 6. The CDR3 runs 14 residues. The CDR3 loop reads CASSSPGTGNEQYF. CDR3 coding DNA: TGTGCCAGCAGCTCCCCCGGGACAGGGAACGAGCAGTACTTC.

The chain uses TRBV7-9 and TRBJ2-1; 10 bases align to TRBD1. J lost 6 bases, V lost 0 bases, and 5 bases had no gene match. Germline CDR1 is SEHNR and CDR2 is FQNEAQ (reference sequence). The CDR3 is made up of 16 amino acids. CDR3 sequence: CASSLARQGAVNEQFF. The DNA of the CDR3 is TGTGCCAGCAGCTTAGCGAGACAGGGGGCGGTCAATGAGCAGTTCTTC.

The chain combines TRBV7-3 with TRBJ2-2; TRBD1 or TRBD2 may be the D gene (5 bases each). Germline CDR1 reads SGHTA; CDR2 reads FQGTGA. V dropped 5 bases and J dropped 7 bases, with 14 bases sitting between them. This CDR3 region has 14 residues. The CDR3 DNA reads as TGTGCCAGCAGCAAGGTCCGGGGCGGCGGGGAGCTGTTTTTT. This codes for CASSKVRGGGELFF. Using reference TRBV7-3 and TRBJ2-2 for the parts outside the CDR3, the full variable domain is GAGVSQTPSNKVTEKGKYVELRCDPISGHTALYWYRQSLGQGPEFLIYFQGTGAADDSGLPNDRFFAVRPEGSVSTLKIQRTERGDSAVYLCASSKVRGGGELFFGEGSRLTVL.

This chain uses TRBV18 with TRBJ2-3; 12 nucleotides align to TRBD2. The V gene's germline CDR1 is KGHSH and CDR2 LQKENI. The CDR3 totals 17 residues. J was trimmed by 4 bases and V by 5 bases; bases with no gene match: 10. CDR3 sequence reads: CASSDGRTSGISDTQYF. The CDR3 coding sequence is TGTGCCAGCTCAGACGGCAGGACTAGCGGGATTTCAGATACGCAGTATTTT.

The CDR3 reads CASTYGTGEETQYF. The CDR3 DNA sequence: TGTGCCAGCACCTACGGTACAGGGGAAGAGACCCAGTACTTC. This chain uses TRBV7-9 with TRBJ2-5; 7 bases line up with TRBD1. Germline V CDR1 and CDR2: SEHNR, FQNEAQ (reference sequence). The trim removed 7 bases at V and 3 bases at J, leaving 8 bases unmatched. The CDR3 is made up of 14 amino acids.

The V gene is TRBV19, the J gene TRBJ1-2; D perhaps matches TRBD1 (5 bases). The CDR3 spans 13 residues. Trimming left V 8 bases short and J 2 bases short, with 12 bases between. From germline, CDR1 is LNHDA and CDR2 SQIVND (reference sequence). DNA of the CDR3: TGTGCCAGTCGAGAGACAGACAACTATGGCTACACCTTC. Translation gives CASRETDNYGYTF.

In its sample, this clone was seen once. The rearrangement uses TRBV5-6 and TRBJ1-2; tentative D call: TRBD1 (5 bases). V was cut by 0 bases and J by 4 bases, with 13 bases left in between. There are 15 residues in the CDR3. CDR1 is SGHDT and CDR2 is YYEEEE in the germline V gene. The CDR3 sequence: CASSLGMTEIYGYTF. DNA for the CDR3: TGTGCCAGCAGCTTGGGGATGACAGAAATCTATGGCTACACCTTC. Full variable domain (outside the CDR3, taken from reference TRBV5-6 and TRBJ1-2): DAGVTQSPTHLIKTRGQQVTLRCSPKSGHDTVSWYQQALGQGPQFIFQYYEEEERQRGNFPDRFSGHQFPNYSSELNVNALLLGDSALYLCASSLGMTEIYGYTFGSGTRLTVV.

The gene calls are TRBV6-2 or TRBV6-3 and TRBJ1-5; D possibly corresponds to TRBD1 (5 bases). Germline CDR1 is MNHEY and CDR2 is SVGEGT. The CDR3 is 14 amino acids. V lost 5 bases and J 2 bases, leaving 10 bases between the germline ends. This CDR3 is CASSIAGGNQPQHF. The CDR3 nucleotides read TGTGCCAGCAGTATTGCGGGGGGCAATCAGCCCCAGCATTTT.

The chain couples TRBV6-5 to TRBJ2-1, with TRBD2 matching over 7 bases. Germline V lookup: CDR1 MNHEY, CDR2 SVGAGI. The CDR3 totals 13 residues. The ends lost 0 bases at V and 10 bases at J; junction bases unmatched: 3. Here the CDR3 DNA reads TGTGCCAGCAGTTACTCGAGACTAGCAGAGCAGTTCTTC. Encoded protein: CASSYSRLAEQFF.

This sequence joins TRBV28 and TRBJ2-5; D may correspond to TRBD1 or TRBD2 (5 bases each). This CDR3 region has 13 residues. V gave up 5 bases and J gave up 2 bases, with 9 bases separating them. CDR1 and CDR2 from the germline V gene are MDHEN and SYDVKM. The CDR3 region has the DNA TGTGCCAGCAGTCCAGGGACGCAAGAGACCCAGTACTTC. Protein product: CASSPGTQETQYF. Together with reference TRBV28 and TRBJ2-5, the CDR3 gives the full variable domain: DVKVTQSSRYLVKRTGEKVFLECVQDMDHENMFWYRQDPGLGLRLIYFSYDVKMKEKGDIPEGYSVSREKKERFSLILESASTNQTSMYLCASSPGTQETQYFGPGTRLLVL.

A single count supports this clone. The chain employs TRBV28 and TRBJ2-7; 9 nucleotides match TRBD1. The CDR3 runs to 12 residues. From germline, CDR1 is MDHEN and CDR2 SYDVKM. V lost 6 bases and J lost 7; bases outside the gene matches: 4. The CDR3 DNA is TGTGCCAGCAGGCGGACAGGGGTGGAGCAGTACTTC. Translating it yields CASRRTGVEQYF.

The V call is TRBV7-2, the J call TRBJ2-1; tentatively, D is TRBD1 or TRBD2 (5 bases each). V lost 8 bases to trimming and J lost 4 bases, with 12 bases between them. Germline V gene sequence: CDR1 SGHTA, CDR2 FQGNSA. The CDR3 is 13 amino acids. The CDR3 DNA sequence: TGTGCCAGCGCCTCCGGGGCTTACAATGAGCAGTTCTTC. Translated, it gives CASASGAYNEQFF.

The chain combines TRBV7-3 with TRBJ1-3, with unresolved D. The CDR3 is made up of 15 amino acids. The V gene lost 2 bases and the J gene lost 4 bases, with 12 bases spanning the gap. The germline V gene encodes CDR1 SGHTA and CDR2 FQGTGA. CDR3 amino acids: CASSLSSGLGNTIYF. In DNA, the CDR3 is TGTGCCAGCAGCTTATCGTCGGGGTTGGGAAACACCATATATTTT.

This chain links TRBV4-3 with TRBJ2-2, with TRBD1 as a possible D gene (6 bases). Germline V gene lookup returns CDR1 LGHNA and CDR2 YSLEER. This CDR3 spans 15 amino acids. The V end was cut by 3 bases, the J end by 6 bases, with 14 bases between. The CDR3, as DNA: TGCGCCAGCAGCCAGGACAGAACGCTACCCGGGGAGCTGTTTTTT. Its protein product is CASSQDRTLPGELFF.

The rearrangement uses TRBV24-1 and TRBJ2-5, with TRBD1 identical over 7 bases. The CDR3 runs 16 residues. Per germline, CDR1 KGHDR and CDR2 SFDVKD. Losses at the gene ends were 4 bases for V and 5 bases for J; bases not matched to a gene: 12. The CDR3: CATSENRGLPGETQYF. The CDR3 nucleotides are TGTGCCACCAGTGAGAATAGGGGGCTGCCGGGTGAGACCCAGTACTTC.

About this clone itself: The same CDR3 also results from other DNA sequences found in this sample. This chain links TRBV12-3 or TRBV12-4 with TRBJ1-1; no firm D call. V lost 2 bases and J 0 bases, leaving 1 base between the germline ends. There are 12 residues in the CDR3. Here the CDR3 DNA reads TGTGCCAGCAGTTTAATGAACACTGAAGCTTTCTTT. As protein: CASSLMNTEAFF.

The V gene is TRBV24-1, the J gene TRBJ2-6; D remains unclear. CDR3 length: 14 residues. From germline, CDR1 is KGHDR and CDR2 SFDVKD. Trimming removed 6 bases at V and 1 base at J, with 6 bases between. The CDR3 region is CATSSGSGANVLTF. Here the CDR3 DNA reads TGTGCCACCAGTAGTGGGTCTGGGGCCAACGTCCTGACTTTC.

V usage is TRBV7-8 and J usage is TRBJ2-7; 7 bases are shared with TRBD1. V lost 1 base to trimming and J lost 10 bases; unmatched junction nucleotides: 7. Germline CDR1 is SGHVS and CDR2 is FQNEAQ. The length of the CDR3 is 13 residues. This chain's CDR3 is CASSLGQTGSQYF. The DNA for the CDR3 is TGTGCCAGCAGCTTAGGGCAGACAGGGTCTCAGTACTTC.